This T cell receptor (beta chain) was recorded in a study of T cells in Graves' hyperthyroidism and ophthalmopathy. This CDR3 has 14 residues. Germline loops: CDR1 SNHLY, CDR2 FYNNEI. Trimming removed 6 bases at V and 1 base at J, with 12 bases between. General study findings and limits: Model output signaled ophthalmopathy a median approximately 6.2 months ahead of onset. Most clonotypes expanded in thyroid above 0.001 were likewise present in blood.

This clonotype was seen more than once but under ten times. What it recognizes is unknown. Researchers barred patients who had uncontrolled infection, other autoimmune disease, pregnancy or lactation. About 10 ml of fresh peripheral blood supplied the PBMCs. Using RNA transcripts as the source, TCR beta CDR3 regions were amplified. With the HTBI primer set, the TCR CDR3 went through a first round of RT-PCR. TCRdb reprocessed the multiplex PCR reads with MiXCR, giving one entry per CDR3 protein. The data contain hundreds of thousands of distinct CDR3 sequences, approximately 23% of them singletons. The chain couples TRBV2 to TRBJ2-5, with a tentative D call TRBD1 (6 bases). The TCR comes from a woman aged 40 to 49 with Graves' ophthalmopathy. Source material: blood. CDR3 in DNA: TGTGCCAGCAGGCTCCGGACAGCCCAAGAGACCCAGTACTTC. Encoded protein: CASRLRTAQETQYF.